The 21 T cell receptor beta chains in this list originate from one sample, sequenced in a study of T-cell reconstitution after alpha-beta-depleted transplantation in children. The authors prepared the TCRbeta library with unique molecular identifiers. MiXCR, applied by TCRdb to the PCR reads, yields one record per CDR3 protein. The sample lists 750,000 to 950,000 distinct CDR3 sequences; approximately 15% were seen once. The sample here was PBMCs, mostly from graft donor cells, taken 360 days after TCRalphabeta/CD19-depleted stem cell transplant. These receptors were obtained from a male patient under 18 who had a stem cell transplant for acute lymphoblastic leukemia, so the T cells may come from the graft donor.

This clonotype was recorded a few times. V gene TRBV7-9 combines with J gene TRBJ1-1; 7 bases agree with TRBD1. Germline-derived CDR1 and CDR2 are SEHNR and FQNEAQ (reference sequence). The length of the CDR3 is 15 residues. V lost 1 base to trimming and J lost 3 bases; unmatched junction nucleotides: 5. For the CDR3, the DNA is TGTGCCAGCAGCTTAGTGGCCAGGGGGGACACTGAAGCTTTCTTT. It encodes CASSLVARGDTEAFF.

This clonotype appeared a few times. The chain carries TRBV11-3 and TRBJ2-1; 14 nucleotides align to TRBD2. Germline assignment: CDR1 SGHNT and CDR2 YENEEA. Trimming at V came to 1 base and at J to 7 bases, leaving 3 bases not matched to a gene. The CDR3 runs 16 residues. The DNA for the CDR3 is TGTGCCAGCAGCTTAGCCGGGACTAGCGGGAGTAATGAGCAGTTCTTC. Translation: CASSLAGTSGSNEQFF.

This clonotype has a count of ten or more. The J gene is TRBJ2-2, the V gene TRBV5-1; the D gene is possibly TRBD2 (6 bases). The germline gives CDR1 SGHRS, CDR2 YFSETQ. The CDR3 has 16 amino acids. With 1 base removed from V and 4 bases from J, the gap between germline ends came to 14 bases. The CDR3 DNA is TGCGCCAGCAGCTTGTTACTAGCTGGGCTCACCGGGGAGCTGTTTTTT. Encoded protein: CASSLLLAGLTGELFF.

This clonotype turned up a few times. This chain joins TRBV7-6 and TRBJ1-1; the D is unclear. Germline assignment: CDR1 SGHVS and CDR2 FNYEAQ. This CDR3 is 13 amino acids long. The V end was cut by 6 bases, the J end by 4 bases, with 12 bases between. The CDR3 bases are TGTGCCAGCAGTAACCCACCAACCACTGAAGCTTTCTTT. It encodes CASSNPPTTEAFF. Drawing the rest from reference TRBV7-6 and TRBJ1-1, the complete variable domain is GAGVSQSPRYKVTKRGQDVALRCDPISGHVSLYWYRQALGQGPEFLTYFNYEAQQDKSGLPNDRFSAERPEGSISTLTIQRTEQRDSAMYRCASSNPPTTEAFFGQGTRLTVV.

V usage is TRBV4-1 and J usage is TRBJ1-1, with TRBD1 identical over 8 bases. The junction had 19 bases not matched to a gene; V was cut back by 4 bases and J by 0 bases. CDR1 and CDR2 from the germline V gene are MGHRA and YSYEKL. The CDR3 consists of 20 residues. The CDR3 DNA reads TGCGCCAGCAGCCTCAACCCTTTACAGGGGGGAATCACCATGAACACTGAAGCTTTCTTT. Its protein product is CASSLNPLQGGITMNTEAFF.

This clonotype turned up a few times. The chain links TRBV7-3 to TRBJ1-1, with a tentative D call TRBD1 (5 bases). Germline V gives CDR1 SGHTA, CDR2 FQGTGA. This CDR3 is 12 amino acids long. V gave up 1 base and J gave up 7 bases, with 7 bases separating them. The CDR3 protein is CASSLSQGEAFF. DNA of the CDR3: TGTGCCAGCAGCTTAAGCCAGGGTGAAGCTTTCTTT.

This clonotype was observed a handful of times. V and J are TRBV28 and TRBJ2-3; D remains ambiguous. CDR1 and CDR2 (germline): MDHEN, SYDVKM. V lost 5 bases and J lost 2, with 14 bases in between. The CDR3 covers 15 residues. The CDR3, as DNA: TGTGCCAGCAGTCTTCTAGAAACCATCACAGATACGCAGTATTTT. Translated: CASSLLETITDTQYF.

The chain employs TRBV18 and TRBJ2-5, with TRBD1 as a possible D gene (5 bases). CDR1 and CDR2 from the germline V gene are KGHSH and LQKENI. The CDR3 spans 13 residues. V lost 6 bases and J 4 bases, leaving 12 bases between the germline ends. CDR3 bases: TGTGCCAGCTCCCACCAGCAGGGAGAGACCCAGTACTTC. This sequence encodes CASSHQQGETQYF.

This clonotype was detected a few times. The chain couples TRBV7-9 to TRBJ1-1; TRBD1 is a possible D gene (5 bases). V lost 4 bases and J 1 base, leaving 7 bases between the germline ends. This CDR3 is 13 amino acids long. CDR1 and CDR2 from the germline V gene are SEHNR and FQNEAQ (reference sequence). The CDR3 here is CASSSDKNTEAFF. In DNA, the CDR3 is TGTGCCAGCAGCTCGGACAAGAACACTGAAGCTTTCTTT.

The chain employs TRBV5-1 and TRBJ2-7; 7 bases align to TRBD2. CDR1 and CDR2 from the germline V gene are SGHRS and YFSETQ. The CDR3 is 15 residues long. With 0 bases clipped from V and 6 bases from J, the junction kept 9 bases outside the gene matches. DNA of the CDR3: TGCGCCAGCAGCTTGGTGACTAGCAACCATGGCGAGCAGTACTTC. This translates into CASSLVTSNHGEQYF. The whole variable domain, filled in from reference TRBV5-1 and TRBJ2-7, reads KAGVTQTPRYLIKTRGQQVTLSCSPISGHRSVSWYQQTPGQGLQFLFEYFSETQRNKGNFPGRFSGRQFSNSRSEMNVSTLELGDSALYLCASSLVTSNHGEQYFGPGTRLTVT.

On this clonotype itself: A much larger clone lies a single base off, so this may be a read error. No conserved phenylalanine or tryptophan ends this CDR3, so it is likely a read error. The genes are TRBV11-1 and TRBJ2-5; possible D gene TRBD2, 5 bases. This CDR3 is built from 13 residues. V was trimmed by 5 bases and J by 4 bases, leaving 11 bases between them. Germline loops: CDR1 SGHAT, CDR2 FQDESV (reference sequence). DNA for the CDR3: TGTGCCAGCAGCATCCCAGAGGGAGAGACCCAGTACGTC. This gives the protein CASSIPEGETQYV.

The CDR3 DNA sequence: TGCAGCGTTCTCGGCGCCGGGAACACTGAAGCTTTCTTT. Its protein product is CSVLGAGNTEAFF. The chain uses TRBV29-1 and TRBJ1-1; D unresolved. Germline assignment: CDR1 SQVTM and CDR2 ANQGSEA. CDR3 length: 13 amino acids. Trimming removed 5 bases at V and 1 base at J, with 11 bases between.

This clonotype came up a few times. This sequence joins TRBV11-1 and TRBJ2-6, with 8 bases that match TRBD1. Germline CDR1 and CDR2: SGHAT and FQDESV (reference sequence). Germline trimming cut 2 bases from V and 0 bases from J; bases unmatched to any gene: 9. CDR3 size: 19 residues. The CDR3 protein is CASSLYGQGLLSGANVLTF. CDR3 nucleotide sequence: TGTGCCAGCAGCTTATACGGACAGGGCCTTCTCTCTGGGGCCAACGTCCTGACTTTC. The variable domain in full, completed from reference TRBV11-1 and TRBJ2-6, reads EAEVAQSPRYKITEKSQAVAFWCDPISGHATLYWYRQILGQGPELLVQFQDESVVDDSQLPKDRFSAERLKGVDSTLKIQPAELGDSAMYLCASSLYGQGLLSGANVLTFGAGSRLTVL.

This rearrangement joins TRBV24-1 to TRBJ2-3, with D perhaps TRBD1 (6 bases). The CDR3 loop spans 16 amino acids. Trimming pared 5 bases from V and 3 bases from J, leaving 17 bases between. The germline CDR1 and CDR2 sequences are KGHDR and SFDVKD. In nucleotides, the CDR3 is TGTGCCACCAGTGGGGGACAACGGGTGGCGACAGATACGCAGTATTTT. Translation: CATSGGQRVATDTQYF.

Comments on this clonotype: Likely a read error: the CDR3 ends without its conserved phenylalanine or tryptophan. As DNA, the CDR3 is TGTGCCAGCAGCCCAACCAGGGAGCCTAACTATGGCTACACCTAC. This translates into CASSPTREPNYGYTY. V and J are TRBV27 and TRBJ1-2; weak D call: TRBD1 (5 bases). Trimming cost V 6 bases and J 0 bases, with 14 bases left between them. Germline V gives CDR1 MNHEY, CDR2 SMNVEV (reference sequence). The CDR3 runs 15 residues.

The chain is built from TRBV20-1 and TRBJ1-1; 7 bases map to TRBD1. The CDR3 has 13 residues. CDR1 and CDR2 (germline): DFQATT, SNEGSKA (reference sequence). V lost 5 bases, J lost 1 base, and 4 bases stayed unmatched. CDR3 nucleotides: TGCAGTGCTGGGGACAGTTCGAACACTGAAGCTTTCTTT. It yields the protein CSAGDSSNTEAFF.

The rearrangement links TRBV5-1 to TRBJ2-7, with unresolved D. The germline V and J ends were trimmed by 1 base and 5 bases, with 13 bases remaining between them. Germline CDR1 reads SGHRS; CDR2 reads YFSETQ. The CDR3 totals 14 residues. CDR3: CASSLFSLGHEQYF. The DNA of the CDR3 is TGCGCCAGCAGCTTGTTTTCATTGGGCCACGAGCAGTACTTC.

This chain links TRBV7-9 with TRBJ2-7; the D is unclear. Germline V CDR1 and CDR2: SEHNR, FQNEAQ (reference sequence). The ends were cut back, 0 bases at V and 0 bases at J, with 9 bases in the middle. The CDR3 has 15 amino acids. The CDR3 DNA sequence: TGTGCCAGCAGCTTAGCTTACGGTTCCTCCTACGAGCAGTACTTC. Protein sequence: CASSLAYGSSYEQYF.

The table lists this clonotype with many counts. V gene TRBV20-1 combines with J gene TRBJ2-1; D gene uncertain. The CDR3 sequence is 14 residues long. The V gene's germline CDR1 is DFQATT and CDR2 SNEGSKA (reference sequence). V lost 5 bases and J lost 0, with 11 bases in between. In nucleotides, the CDR3 is TGCAGTGCTTTCGACTGGCCCTCCTACAATGAGCAGTTCTTC. Its translation: CSAFDWPSYNEQFF.

V gene TRBV19 combines with J gene TRBJ1-1; D not certain. This CDR3 comprises 13 residues. Trimming shortened V by 9 bases and J by 0 bases, and 11 bases separated the two germline ends. Germline V lookup: CDR1 LNHDA, CDR2 SQIVND (reference sequence). The chain's CDR3 is CASASLVNTEAFF. The CDR3 bases are TGTGCCAGCGCCTCCCTGGTGAACACTGAAGCTTTCTTT.

This clonotype was detected a few times. The J gene is TRBJ2-7, the V gene TRBV5-1, with 8 nucleotides matching TRBD1. V lost 2 bases to trimming and J lost 6 bases; unmatched junction nucleotides: 7. This CDR3 has 14 residues. Germline loops: CDR1 SGHRS, CDR2 YFSETQ. CDR3 coding DNA: TGCGCCAGCAGCTTTTGGACAGGGATCGCCGAGCAGTACTTC. Translated, it gives CASSFWTGIAEQYF. Together with reference TRBV5-1 and TRBJ2-7, the CDR3 gives the full variable domain: KAGVTQTPRYLIKTRGQQVTLSCSPISGHRSVSWYQQTPGQGLQFLFEYFSETQRNKGNFPGRFSGRQFSNSRSEMNVSTLELGDSALYLCASSFWTGIAEQYFGPGTRLTVT.